The clone carrying this TCR beta chain was detected once. Its antigen is unidentified. The sample belongs to a study of beta chain features in type 1 diabetes. General observations from the study: Compared to healthy donors, patients appeared to have naive, central memory and Treg TCRB repertoires that were more alike. HLA influence on TCRB rearrangement stayed unresolved here.

The investigators reverse transcribed all of the isolated RNA, so they sequenced expressed TCRB transcripts. Profiled with immunoSEQ multiplex PCR; TCRdb holds only in-frame clones, not every one. This repertoire shows about 330,000 clones, 8% to 13% found once; its top ten account for 0.015%. Sequenced input: naive CD4+ T cells from blood. This sequence originates from a woman aged 30 to 39 in good health.

CDR3: CASSNDRSNEQFF. In DNA form, the CDR3 reads TGTGCCAGCAGCAACGACAGATCCAATGAGCAGTTCTTC. The rearrangement links TRBV11-3 to TRBJ2-1; possible D gene TRBD1, 5 bases. V lost 5 bases, J lost 6 bases, and 11 bases lay in between. The CDR3 sequence is 13 residues long. Germline CDR1 and CDR2: SGHNT and YENEEA.